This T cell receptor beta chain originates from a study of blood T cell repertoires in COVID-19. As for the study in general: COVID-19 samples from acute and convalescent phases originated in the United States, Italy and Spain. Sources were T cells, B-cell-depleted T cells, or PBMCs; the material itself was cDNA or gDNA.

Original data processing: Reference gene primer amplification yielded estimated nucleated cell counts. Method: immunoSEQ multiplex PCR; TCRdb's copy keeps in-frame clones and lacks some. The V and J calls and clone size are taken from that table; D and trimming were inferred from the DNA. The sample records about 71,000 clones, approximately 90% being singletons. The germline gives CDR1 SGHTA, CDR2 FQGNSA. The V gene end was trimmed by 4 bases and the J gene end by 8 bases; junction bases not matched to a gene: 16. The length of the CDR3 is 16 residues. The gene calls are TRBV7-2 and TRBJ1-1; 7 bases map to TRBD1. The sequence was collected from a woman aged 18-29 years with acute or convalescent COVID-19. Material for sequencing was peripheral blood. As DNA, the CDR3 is TGTGCCAGCAGCTCGGAACAGGGGCGGACTACGGCCGAAGCTTTCTTT. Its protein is CASSSEQGRTTAEAFF.